This T cell receptor (beta chain) is from a study of T cell clonality in common variable immunodeficiency. This table comes from immunoSEQ multiplex PCR, and its TCRdb copy is limited to in-frame clones, with some not included. The counts give 35,000 to 50,000 clones, none of them seen only once; 1.3% to 1.5% is held by the top ten. This clone was observed at least ten times. Coverage ceases 3 residues before the CDR3 finishes, and the germline J gene fills in the end. The V gene's germline CDR1 is MNHNS and CDR2 SASEGT. V lost 1 base and J lost 6; bases outside the gene matches: 6. The CDR3 covers 15 residues.

This clonotype was obtained from a person aged 18-69 years in good health. The chain carries TRBV6-1 and TRBJ1-5, with TRBD1 matching 7 bases. Sequencing input: peripheral blood mononuclear cells. Here the CDR3 reads CASSEERSGGQPQHF. The CDR3 bases that were read are TGTGCCAGCAGTGAAGAGAGGTCAGGGGGTCAGCCC.